Sequencing of this T cell receptor beta chain was carried out in a study of T cells in Graves' hyperthyroidism and ophthalmopathy. The CDR3 is 17 amino acids. Germline-derived CDR1 and CDR2 are SGHTA and FQGNSA. V lost 5 bases to trimming and J lost 5 bases; unmatched junction nucleotides: 8. Researchers took RNA transcripts and amplified the TCR beta CDR3 regions from them. The HTBI set primed first-round TCR CDR3 RT-PCR. TCRdb re-called the multiplex PCR reads with MiXCR, one entry per CDR3 protein. The sample shows 550,000 to 600,000 distinct CDR3 sequences, 15% to 20% of them seen only once. The TCR comes from a woman younger than 30 with Graves' hyperthyroidism. The chain combines TRBV7-2 with TRBJ2-2, with TRBD2 matching over 13 bases. The sequenced sample was blood. The CDR3 is CASSPRTSGRGTGELFF. CDR3 coding DNA: TGTGCCAGCAGCCCACGGACTAGCGGGAGAGGTACCGGGGAGCTGTTTTTT.